Following are 27 T cell receptor beta chains from one sample sequenced in a study of blood T cell repertoires in COVID-19 (dated by TCRdb to the early 2020s). The library came from the immunoSEQ multiplex PCR assay. The immuneACCESS repertoire file appears here via TCRdb, limited to in-frame rearrangements. These files lack a portion of the clones; in checked studies, under half of the deficit traces to unresolved V genes, and the cause of the others is not known. The sample profile shows about 85,000 clones; approximately 86% of them were found once. The top ten hold about 4.8% of the sample. Specimen: peripheral blood. The receptor source for this set is a woman over 75 with acute or convalescent COVID-19.

This CDR3 is CASSANRANQPQHF. The DNA for the CDR3 is TGTGCCAGCAGCGCAAACAGGGCGAATCAGCCCCAGCATTTT. V gene TRBV11-2 combines with J gene TRBJ1-5, with D possibly being TRBD1 (6 bases). The CDR3 runs 14 residues. Germline V gives CDR1 SGHAT, CDR2 FQNNGV. V shed 5 bases and J shed 4 bases, with 12 bases lying between them. Looking up the rest from reference TRBV11-2 and TRBJ1-5 gives the full variable domain: EAGVAQSPRYKIIEKRQSVAFWCNPISGHATLYWYQQILGQGPKLLIQFQNNGVVDDSQLPKDRFSAERLKGVDSTLKIQPAKLEDSAVYLCASSANRANQPQHFGDGTRLSIL.

The chain employs TRBV2 and TRBJ2-7; D perhaps matches TRBD2 (5 bases). The CDR3 consists of 12 residues. Per germline, CDR1 SNHLY and CDR2 FYNNEI. The V gene lost 7 bases and the J gene lost 5 bases, with 12 bases spanning the gap. The CDR3 loop reads CASKREVDEQYF. The CDR3 DNA follows: TGTGCCAGCAAACGGGAAGTCGACGAGCAGTACTTC.

This chain uses TRBV7-2 with TRBJ1-2; a weak D match, TRBD1 (6 bases). V was shortened by 2 bases and J by 2 bases, with 12 bases between the two germline ends. Germline loops: CDR1 SGHTA, CDR2 FQGNSA. The CDR3 consists of 15 residues. This CDR3 is CASSLKLTGNYGYTF. CDR3 bases: TGTGCCAGCAGCTTAAAACTTACAGGGAACTATGGCTACACCTTC.

The chain couples TRBV7-3 to TRBJ2-4; TRBD2 might be the D (6 bases). The CDR3 runs 13 residues. Trimming stripped 5 bases from V and 9 bases from J, with 14 bases between. Germline CDR1 is SGHTA and CDR2 is FQGTGA. The CDR3: CASSPGTASIQYF. The CDR3 DNA reads TGTGCCAGCAGCCCGGGGACTGCAAGCATTCAGTACTTC.

The chain links TRBV9 to TRBJ1-1; TRBD1 matches 7 bases. This CDR3 is built from 14 residues. V shed 3 bases and J 4 bases; nucleotides not matched to a gene: 6. Germline V gene data show CDR1 as SGDLS and CDR2 as YYNGEE. CDR3 DNA sequence: TGTGCCAGCAGCGAGGGGGCGTCGGGCACTGAAGCTTTCTTT. Its protein is CASSEGASGTEAFF.

The chain links TRBV7-6 to TRBJ2-7, with D perhaps matching TRBD1 (6 bases). V was clipped by 3 bases and J by 2 bases, with 14 bases between them. This CDR3 spans 15 amino acids. Per the germline V gene, CDR1 is SGHVS and CDR2 is FNYEAQ. The CDR3 loop reads CASSFNRDETYEQYF. The CDR3 bases are TGTGCCAGCAGCTTTAACAGGGACGAGACCTACGAGCAGTACTTC.

The CDR3 region has the DNA TGTGCCAGCACACAGGATAGTAACTATGGCTACACCTTC. This gives the protein CASTQDSNYGYTF. V is TRBV2 and J is TRBJ1-2; TRBD1 is a possible D gene (5 bases). The CDR3 loop spans 13 amino acids. Germline V gene lookup returns CDR1 SNHLY and CDR2 FYNNEI. The V end was cut by 7 bases, the J end by 1 base, with 10 bases between.

The CDR3 sequence is CAWSGEYGYTF. DNA of the CDR3: TGTGCCTGGAGTGGGGAGTATGGCTACACCTTC. The chain combines TRBV30 with TRBJ1-2; the D is unclear. The V end lost 1 base, the J end lost 5 bases, and 5 bases lay between the germline ends. The CDR3 runs to 11 residues. Germline CDR1 reads GTSNPN; CDR2 reads SVGIG (reference sequence).

This chain uses TRBV12-3 or TRBV12-4 with TRBJ2-1, with D possibly matching TRBD1 (5 bases). CDR3 length: 11 residues. The ends were cut back, 6 bases at V and 10 bases at J, with 10 bases in the middle. The CDR3 sequence is CASRGHLEQFF. The CDR3 DNA reads TGTGCCAGCAGGGGGCATTTGGAGCAGTTCTTC.

The chain links TRBV7-2 to TRBJ2-3; 8 bases are a match to TRBD2. The CDR3 is 16 amino acids. CDR1 and CDR2 from the germline V gene are SGHTA and FQGNSA. J gave up 5 bases and V 1 base, and 8 bases lay outside the gene matches. CDR3 in amino acids: CASSLVGTGGVDTQYF. DNA for the CDR3: TGTGCCAGCAGCTTAGTCGGCACCGGGGGGGTAGATACGCAGTATTTT.

The V call is TRBV19, the J call TRBJ2-2; a weak D match, TRBD1 (5 bases). The CDR3 runs 14 residues. Germline V CDR1 and CDR2: LNHDA, SQIVND (reference sequence). V was shortened by 5 bases and J by 1 base, with 8 bases between the two germline ends. The CDR3 DNA is TGTGCCAGTAGTCGAAGGGGGAACACCGGGGAGCTGTTTTTT. It codes for CASSRRGNTGELFF.

The chain recombines TRBV3-1 (or the pseudogene TRBV3-2) with TRBJ1-4; 9 bases are a match to TRBD1. The germline V gene has CDR1 LGHDT and CDR2 YNNKEL (reference sequence). The CDR3 consists of 17 residues. J was trimmed by 6 bases and V by 0 bases; bases with no gene match: 8. CDR3 residues: CASSQETGTGWHEKLFF. CDR3 sequence (DNA): TGTGCCAGCAGCCAAGAAACCGGGACAGGGTGGCATGAAAAACTGTTTTTT.

The rearrangement joins TRBV6-6 to TRBJ2-5; 8 positions agree with TRBD2. V was pared by 6 bases and J by 4 bases, with 4 bases of the junction left unmatched. The V gene's germline CDR1 is MNHNY and CDR2 SVGAGI (reference sequence). This CDR3 has 13 amino acids. The CDR3 DNA is TGTGCCAGCAGCCTGGCGGGGGGAGAGACCCAGTACTTC. It specifies CASSLAGGETQYF.

V is TRBV13 and J is TRBJ2-1; 11 bases line up with TRBD2. The germline V gene encodes CDR1 PRHDT and CDR2 FYEKMQ (reference sequence). V trimming: 2 bases; J trimming: 3 bases; junction bases outside the gene matches: 3. This CDR3 is 16 amino acids long. The CDR3 nucleotides are TGTGCCAGCAGCTTATCTAGCGGGGGGTACTACAATGAGCAGTTCTTC. Its translation: CASSLSSGGYYNEQFF.

This sequence joins TRBV3-1 (or the pseudogene TRBV3-2) and TRBJ2-3; the match to TRBD2 covers 13 bases. The V gene's germline CDR1 is LGHDT and CDR2 YNNKEL (reference sequence). The CDR3 covers 15 residues. J lost 3 bases, V lost 4 bases, and 1 base had no gene match. This CDR3 reads CASSRGLAGTDTQYF. CDR3 in DNA: TGTGCCAGCAGCCGGGGACTAGCGGGGACAGATACGCAGTATTTT.

As regards this clone: A read error may produce the germline difference seen at one junction end. The chain joins TRBV7-7 to TRBJ1-1; D gene uncertain. The CDR3 runs 14 residues. Looked up from germline, CDR1 is SSHAT and CDR2 is FNYEAQ (reference sequence). The chain's CDR3 is CASSPRYTVDEAFF. CDR3 bases: TGTGCTAGCAGCCCGAGATACACAGTCGATGAAGCTTTCTTT.

J is TRBJ2-3 and V is TRBV29-1; 7 bases align to TRBD2. This CDR3 is built from 14 residues. Germline-derived CDR1 and CDR2 are SQVTM and ANQGSEA. Trimming cost V 4 bases and J 4 bases; bases outside gene matches: 8. CDR3 in amino acids: CSVGVAGGPDTQYF. For the CDR3, the DNA is TGCAGCGTTGGAGTAGCGGGTGGGCCAGATACGCAGTATTTT.

This clone has just a few counts. The rearrangement links TRBV5-6 to TRBJ1-2, with unresolved D. The V gene lost 6 bases and the J gene lost 0 bases, with 18 bases spanning the gap. Germline CDR1 reads SGHDT; CDR2 reads YYEEEE. The CDR3 loop spans 16 amino acids. The CDR3 sequence is CASTRNGQLANYGYTF. CDR3 DNA sequence: TGTGCCAGCACCAGGAATGGGCAGTTAGCTAACTATGGCTACACCTTC.

The chain employs TRBV4-2 and TRBJ1-4; tentatively, D is TRBD1 (5 bases). The CDR3 loop spans 15 amino acids. Germline CDR1 and CDR2: LGHNA and YNFKEQ. V was pared by 2 bases and J by 7 bases, with 14 bases between. CDR3 region: CASSQRNNQGEKLFF. CDR3 DNA: TGTGCCAGCAGCCAACGCAACAACCAGGGTGAAAAACTGTTTTTT.

This clone was found a few times. The gene calls are TRBV5-4 and TRBJ2-5; 9 nucleotides agree with TRBD1. This CDR3 comprises 17 residues. V was clipped by 2 bases and J by 5 bases; unmatched bases: 13. Germline CDR1 and CDR2: SGHNT and YYREEE (reference sequence). The CDR3 sequence: CASSFGTGTGLIETQYF. The CDR3 DNA follows: TGTGCCAGCAGCTTCGGAACCGGGACAGGGTTGATCGAGACCCAGTACTTC. The whole variable domain, remainder taken from reference TRBV5-4 and TRBJ2-5, is ETGVTQSPTHLIKTRGQQVTLRCSSQSGHNTVSWYQQALGQGPQFIFQYYREEENGRGNFPPRFSGLQFPNYSSELNVNALELDDSALYLCASSFGTGTGLIETQYFGPGTRLLVL.

This clone was recorded only once. The rearrangement uses TRBV3-1 (or the pseudogene TRBV3-2) and TRBJ2-1; TRBD2 matches at 12 bases. Losses at the gene ends were 5 bases for V and 4 bases for J; bases not matched to a gene: 9. This CDR3 is built from 17 residues. CDR1 is LGHDT and CDR2 is YNNKEL in the germline V gene (reference sequence). CDR3: CASSEGTSGGKYNEQFF. CDR3 coding DNA: TGTGCCAGCAGCGAAGGCACTAGCGGGGGGAAATACAATGAGCAGTTCTTC.

This clone has only one observation. The chain couples TRBV5-1 to TRBJ2-3; D is perhaps TRBD1 (6 bases). The ends were cut back, 2 bases at V and 4 bases at J, with 17 bases in the middle. Germline values: CDR1 SGHRS, CDR2 YFSETQ. The CDR3 covers 16 residues. The CDR3 nucleotides are TGCGCCAGCAGCTTCGATCAGGGGATAGGAGCAGATACGCAGTATTTT. Its translation: CASSFDQGIGADTQYF.

The CDR3 spells CSVGRDRGLYEQYF. CDR3 in DNA: TGCAGCGTTGGGAGGGACAGGGGGCTCTACGAGCAGTACTTC. The rearrangement joins TRBV29-1 to TRBJ2-7; 12 nucleotides line up with TRBD1. The CDR3 contains 14 residues. The V gene end was trimmed by 4 bases and the J gene end by 3 bases; junction bases not matched to a gene: 4. Germline CDR1 reads SQVTM; CDR2 reads ANQGSEA.

The chain carries TRBV4-1 and TRBJ1-1; TRBD1 agrees at 12 bases. The V segment lost 4 bases and the J segment 8 bases; nucleotides outside the gene matches: 8. In germline, CDR1 is MGHRA, CDR2 YSYEKL. The CDR3 sequence is 15 residues long. The CDR3 spells CASSPTGTGGAEAFF. CDR3 DNA sequence: TGCGCCAGCAGCCCGACCGGGACAGGGGGCGCCGAAGCTTTCTTT.

The V call is TRBV27, the J call TRBJ2-7; weak D call: TRBD1 (5 bases). V lost 7 bases to trimming and J lost 8 bases, with 12 bases between them. The CDR3 extends over 11 amino acids. The germline gives CDR1 MNHEY, CDR2 SMNVEV (reference sequence). The CDR3 loop is CASTGRDKQYF. The CDR3 region has the DNA TGTGCCAGCACGGGCAGGGATAAGCAGTACTTC.

The chain is built from TRBV6-5 and TRBJ1-1, with D perhaps matching TRBD1 (5 bases). CDR3 length equals 14 residues. Germline V gives CDR1 MNHEY, CDR2 SVGAGI. Trimming took off 7 bases at V and 1 base at J, with 13 bases between the two ends. CDR3 residues: CASTDGRGNTEAFF. As DNA, the CDR3 is TGTGCCAGCACCGACGGTAGGGGGAACACTGAAGCTTTCTTT.

J is TRBJ1-2 and V is TRBV6-5; tentatively, D is TRBD1 (5 bases). This CDR3 is 12 amino acids long. CDR1 and CDR2 (germline): MNHEY, SVGAGI. The CDR3 DNA reads TGTGAAACAGGCCACAGAGGCTATGGCTACACCTTC. Protein product: CETGHRGYGYTF.